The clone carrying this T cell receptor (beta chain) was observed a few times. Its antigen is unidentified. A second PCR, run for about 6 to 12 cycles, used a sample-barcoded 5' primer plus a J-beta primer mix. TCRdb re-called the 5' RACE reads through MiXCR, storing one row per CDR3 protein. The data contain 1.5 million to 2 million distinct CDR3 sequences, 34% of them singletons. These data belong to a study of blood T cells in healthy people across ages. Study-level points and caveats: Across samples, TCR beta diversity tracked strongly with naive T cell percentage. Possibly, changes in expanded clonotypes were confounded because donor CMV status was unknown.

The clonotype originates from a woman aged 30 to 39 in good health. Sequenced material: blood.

The chain's CDR3 is CASTSPLLGRAGNEQFF. As DNA, the CDR3 is TGTGCCAGTACCAGTCCCCTTCTCGGGAGGGCCGGGAATGAGCAGTTCTTC. The chain employs TRBV19 and TRBJ2-1; 8 bases are a match to TRBD2. The CDR3 contains 17 residues. J gave up 7 bases and V 7 bases, and 18 bases lay outside the gene matches. The germline CDR1 and CDR2 sequences are LNHDA and SQIVND (reference sequence).